The 28 T cell receptor beta chains in this list originate from one sample, sequenced in a study of blood T cell repertoires in COVID-19. Using immunoSEQ multiplex PCR, the repertoire was profiled, and TCRdb retains in-frame clones only, with some absent. The data hold 95,000 to 150,000 clones, with about 85% observed a single time. Input material: peripheral blood. These receptors came from a man aged 60 to 69 with acute or convalescent COVID-19.

This clone showed up just a few times. The V gene is TRBV6-5, the J gene TRBJ1-2, with 8 bases aligning to TRBD1. The V segment lost 5 bases and the J segment 8 bases; nucleotides outside the gene matches: 7. Germline values: CDR1 MNHEY, CDR2 SVGAGI. This CDR3 comprises 13 residues. In DNA form, the CDR3 reads TGTGCCAGCAGTCCAGGGGGCCTTGGAGGCTACACCTTC. It translates to CASSPGGLGGYTF.

The rearrangement uses TRBV6-1 and TRBJ1-2; D is uncertain. Germline CDR1 MNHNS, CDR2 SASEGT. This CDR3 has 12 residues. The V end was cut by 1 base, the J end by 5 bases, with 5 bases between. Written as DNA, the CDR3 is TGTGCCAGCAGTGAAGACAGATATGGCTACACCTTC. This encodes CASSEDRYGYTF.

This chain connects TRBV1 to TRBJ2-5; TRBD2 reflects the table's D call only, with no check against the DNA. TRBV1 is shown as a pseudogene. The length of the CDR3 is 17 residues. The CDR3 DNA reads TGCACCAGCAGCCAAGATCAACTAGCGGGGATCCAAGAGACCCAGTACTTC. This gives the protein CTSSQDQLAGIQETQYF.

This sequence joins TRBV5-1 and TRBJ2-5, with 7 bases that match TRBD2. Germline trimming cut 0 bases from V and 2 bases from J; bases unmatched to any gene: 4. CDR3 length equals 15 residues. Germline CDR1 is SGHRS and CDR2 is YFSETQ. DNA for the CDR3: TGCGCCAGCAGCTTGGCGGGAGGAGAACAAGAGACCCAGTACTTC. It translates to CASSLAGGEQETQYF.

This clone was seen a few times. The chain recombines TRBV7-6 with TRBJ2-3; D may be TRBD1 (6 bases). Germline assignment: CDR1 SGHVS and CDR2 FNYEAQ. V lost 5 bases and J lost 4, with 16 bases in between. CDR3 size: 15 residues. CDR3 protein: CASSLGTPGADTQYF. CDR3 nucleotide sequence: TGTGCCAGCAGCCTTGGGACCCCAGGGGCAGATACGCAGTATTTT.

A few counts support this clone. The chain combines TRBV3-1 (or the pseudogene TRBV3-2) with TRBJ2-2; TRBD1 agrees at 12 bases. Germline V gene data show CDR1 as LGHDT and CDR2 as YNNKEL (reference sequence). The CDR3 spans 16 residues. Trimming cost V 2 bases and J 7 bases; bases outside gene matches: 5. In DNA form, the CDR3 reads TGTGCCAGCAGCCAAAGGGGACAGGGGGCTAACGGGGAGCTGTTTTTT. It codes for CASSQRGQGANGELFF.

The rearrangement joins TRBV6-5 to TRBJ2-1, with D perhaps TRBD2 (6 bases). This CDR3 is built from 13 residues. The V end was cut by 6 bases, the J end by 6 bases, with 12 bases between. Germline CDR1 and CDR2: MNHEY and SVGAGI. As DNA, the CDR3 is TGTGCCAGCAGCCAAGGGCGGGGCAATGAGCAGTTCTTC. This codes for CASSQGRGNEQFF.

This clone came up a few times. Other DNA variants within this sample encode the same CDR3. The rearrangement uses TRBV14 and TRBJ2-7, with 8 bases matching TRBD1. Per the germline V gene, CDR1 is SGHDN and CDR2 is FVKESK. V was pared by 1 base and J by 1 base, with 6 bases of the junction left unmatched. CDR3 size: 16 residues. CDR3 DNA: TGTGCCAGCAGCCAAGGGGGCAGGGGGCCTTCCTACGAGCAGTACTTC. Encoded protein: CASSQGGRGPSYEQYF.

This chain connects TRBV18 to TRBJ2-7, with 8 bases lining up with TRBD1. V shed 3 bases, J shed 0 bases, and the junction held 7 bases outside the gene matches. Germline CDR1 and CDR2: KGHSH and LQKENI. This CDR3 is 16 amino acids long. CDR3 in amino acids: CASSPYTGGASYEQYF. As DNA, the CDR3 is TGTGCCAGCTCACCTTACACAGGGGGAGCCTCCTACGAGCAGTACTTC. Full variable domain (outside the CDR3, taken from reference TRBV18 and TRBJ2-7): NAGVMQNPRHLVRRRGQEARLRCSPMKGHSHVYWYRQLPEEGLKFMVYLQKENIIDESGMPKERFSAEFPKEGPSILRIQQVVRGDSAAYFCASSPYTGGASYEQYFGPGTRLTVT.

This chain links TRBV5-1 with TRBJ2-1, with TRBD1 identical over 9 bases. The CDR3 totals 17 residues. J lost 4 bases, V lost 1 base, and 9 bases had no gene match. Germline V gene sequence: CDR1 SGHRS, CDR2 YFSETQ. The CDR3 sequence is CASSLPRTGAGYNEQFF. The CDR3 bases are TGCGCCAGCAGCTTGCCACGGACAGGGGCAGGATACAATGAGCAGTTCTTC. Variable domain in full (rest from reference TRBV5-1 and TRBJ2-1): KAGVTQTPRYLIKTRGQQVTLSCSPISGHRSVSWYQQTPGQGLQFLFEYFSETQRNKGNFPGRFSGRQFSNSRSEMNVSTLELGDSALYLCASSLPRTGAGYNEQFFGPGTRLTVL.

This clone was found once. This sequence joins TRBV15 and TRBJ2-5, with D perhaps TRBD2 (5 bases). V gave up 1 base and J gave up 5 bases, with 17 bases separating them. The germline gives CDR1 LNHNV, CDR2 YYDKDF (reference sequence). This CDR3 comprises 16 residues. CDR3 nucleotide sequence: TGTGCCACCAGCAGAGGGGGAGTTGGCACTGCGGAGACCCAGTACTTC. This translates into CATSRGGVGTAETQYF.

There are a few counts of this clone. The chain combines TRBV27 with TRBJ1-5, with 10 bases fitting TRBD1. Germline V gene lookup returns CDR1 MNHEY and CDR2 SMNVEV (reference sequence). The CDR3 covers 16 residues. The V gene end was trimmed by 5 bases and the J gene end by 4 bases; junction bases not matched to a gene: 8. CDR3 in amino acids: CASSPMTGGLNQPQHF. The CDR3, as DNA: TGTGCCAGCAGTCCTATGACAGGGGGCCTAAATCAGCCCCAGCATTTT.

V and J are TRBV5-1 and TRBJ2-3, with 7 positions matching TRBD2. The CDR3 has 14 residues. V trimming: 5 bases; J trimming: 2 bases; junction bases outside the gene matches: 5. Per germline, CDR1 SGHRS and CDR2 YFSETQ. CDR3 sequence reads: CASSQRENTDTQYF. CDR3 DNA: TGCGCCAGCAGTCAGCGGGAAAACACAGATACGCAGTATTTT.

The genes are TRBV3-1 (or the pseudogene TRBV3-2) and TRBJ1-2; D might be TRBD1 (6 bases). Germline lookup yields CDR1 LGHDT and CDR2 YNNKEL (reference sequence). With 1 base removed from V and 7 bases from J, the gap between germline ends came to 13 bases. The CDR3 consists of 14 residues. The DNA of the CDR3 is TGTGCCAGCAGCCAAGGAACAGGGAGGGGTGGCTACACCTTC. It codes for CASSQGTGRGGYTF.

As concerns this clone: The same CDR3 is also encoded by other DNA sequences in this sample. V and J are TRBV28 and TRBJ1-5; D possibly corresponds to TRBD1 (5 bases). Germline values: CDR1 MDHEN, CDR2 SYDVKM. V lost 4 bases, J lost 2 bases, and 9 bases lay in between. The CDR3 covers 14 residues. The CDR3 sequence: CASSSGGGNQPQHF. The CDR3 nucleotides are TGTGCCAGCAGTTCGGGGGGAGGCAATCAGCCCCAGCATTTT.

V and J are TRBV27 and TRBJ2-3; TRBD1 matches at 8 bases. The junction had 3 bases not matched to a gene; V was cut back by 5 bases and J by 2 bases. The CDR3 has 14 residues. CDR1 is MNHEY, CDR2 SMNVEV, per germline (reference sequence). As DNA, the CDR3 is TGTGCCAGCAGTATCAGGGGGCCCACAGATACGCAGTATTTT. The encoded protein is CASSIRGPTDTQYF.

V gene TRBV7-2 combines with J gene TRBJ1-6, with TRBD1 matching 10 bases. CDR1 and CDR2 from the germline V gene are SGHTA and FQGNSA. J gave up 8 bases and V 6 bases, and 4 bases lay outside the gene matches. The CDR3 consists of 14 residues. CDR3 DNA sequence: TGTGCCAGCAGGGCCGGGACAGGGGATTCACCCCTCCACTTT. Its translation: CASRAGTGDSPLHF.

The count of this clone is one. The V and J genes are TRBV28 and TRBJ2-4; 13 bases line up with TRBD2. This CDR3 is 15 amino acids long. Germline V CDR1 and CDR2: MDHEN, SYDVKM. V dropped 2 bases and J dropped 13; count of bases not matched to a gene: 8. The chain's CDR3 is CASSLRLAGGTVQYF. CDR3 DNA sequence: TGTGCCAGCAGTTTACGACTAGCGGGAGGAACGGTGCAGTACTTC.

The V and J genes are TRBV7-3 and TRBJ2-7; TRBD2 agrees at 14 bases. CDR1 and CDR2 (germline): SGHTA, FQGTGA. With V trimmed by 4 bases and J by 3 bases, 14 bases remained unmatched. The CDR3 runs to 19 residues. The CDR3: CASSWPGTSGSPACYEQYF. The CDR3 coding sequence is TGTGCCAGCAGCTGGCCCGGGACTAGCGGGAGCCCTGCATGCTACGAGCAGTACTTC. The full variable domain, in which reference TRBV7-3 and TRBJ2-7 provide the parts outside the CDR3, is GAGVSQTPSNKVTEKGKYVELRCDPISGHTALYWYRQSLGQGPEFLIYFQGTGAADDSGLPNDRFFAVRPEGSVSTLKIQRTERGDSAVYLCASSWPGTSGSPACYEQYFGPGTRLTVT.

This clone has a handful of counts. This rearrangement joins TRBV7-3 to TRBJ2-2; 8 bases map to TRBD2. Germline assignment: CDR1 SGHTA and CDR2 FQGTGA. CDR3 length: 17 amino acids. V was clipped by 5 bases and J by 0 bases; unmatched bases: 8. CDR3 nucleotide sequence: TGTGCCAGCAGCCGCTATACTAGCGGCTCGAACACCGGGGAGCTGTTTTTT. It is translated as CASSRYTSGSNTGELFF.

J is TRBJ2-5 and V is TRBV28; 12 nucleotides align to TRBD1. Trimming removed 4 bases from V and 4 bases from J; junction bases left unmatched: 7. The V gene's germline CDR1 is MDHEN and CDR2 SYDVKM. The CDR3 sequence is 16 residues long. CDR3 bases: TGTGCCAGCAGTTCCCCAGGGGGACAGGGGGCAGAGACCCAGTACTTC. This codes for CASSSPGGQGAETQYF.

A single count supports this clone. For the CDR3, the DNA is TGTGCCAGCTTGGGGAGGTCTGGCGGGGAGCTGTTTTTT. Protein: CASLGRSGGELFF. The V call is TRBV28, the J call TRBJ2-2, with D tentatively TRBD2 (6 bases). The CDR3 spans 13 residues. Germline V lookup: CDR1 MDHEN, CDR2 SYDVKM. V lost 8 bases and J lost 7, with 14 bases in between.

The rearrangement links TRBV5-1 to TRBJ1-5; weak D call: TRBD1 (6 bases). Germline lookup yields CDR1 SGHRS and CDR2 YFSETQ. The CDR3 totals 16 residues. Trimming pared 4 bases from V and 2 bases from J, leaving 16 bases between. CDR3: CASSQKDRAGNQPQHF. CDR3 in DNA: TGCGCCAGCAGCCAGAAGGACAGAGCGGGCAATCAGCCCCAGCATTTT. Together with reference TRBV5-1 and TRBJ1-5, the CDR3 gives the full variable domain: KAGVTQTPRYLIKTRGQQVTLSCSPISGHRSVSWYQQTPGQGLQFLFEYFSETQRNKGNFPGRFSGRQFSNSRSEMNVSTLELGDSALYLCASSQKDRAGNQPQHFGDGTRLSIL.

The chain couples TRBV28 to TRBJ1-1; 10 bases fit TRBD1. The ends lost 6 bases at V and 5 bases at J; junction bases unmatched: 12. This CDR3 contains 16 residues. Germline CDR1 is MDHEN and CDR2 is SYDVKM. CDR3 residues: CASSPTTGGRWTEAFF. CDR3 bases: TGTGCCAGCAGCCCCACGACAGGGGGCCGGTGGACTGAAGCTTTCTTT.

The rearrangement joins TRBV27 to TRBJ1-1; 9 nucleotides agree with TRBD1. The CDR3 has 15 amino acids. Unmatched junction bases numbered 12, after V lost 6 bases and J lost 7 bases. Germline V gene data show CDR1 as MNHEY and CDR2 as SMNVEV (reference sequence). The DNA of the CDR3 is TGTGCCAGCAGCCCCGACACAGGGGGCAGGAGTGAAGCTTTCTTT. It is translated as CASSPDTGGRSEAFF.

This chain links TRBV7-3 with TRBJ2-1; TRBD2 aligns across 10 bases. The V gene's germline CDR1 is SGHTA and CDR2 FQGTGA. CDR3 length equals 16 residues. The junction had 13 bases not matched to a gene; V was cut back by 5 bases and J by 9 bases. CDR3 amino acids: CASSPQAGGFESEQFF. CDR3 coding DNA: TGTGCCAGCAGCCCCCAAGCGGGAGGGTTTGAGAGTGAGCAGTTCTTC. Drawing the rest from reference TRBV7-3 and TRBJ2-1, the complete variable domain is GAGVSQTPSNKVTEKGKYVELRCDPISGHTALYWYRQSLGQGPEFLIYFQGTGAADDSGLPNDRFFAVRPEGSVSTLKIQRTERGDSAVYLCASSPQAGGFESEQFFGPGTRLTVL.

The V and J genes are TRBV9 and TRBJ2-2; D uncertain. The germline CDR1 and CDR2 sequences are SGDLS and YYNGEE. V shed 4 bases and J shed 0 bases, with 13 bases lying between them. The CDR3 runs to 16 residues. CDR3 nucleotides: TGTGCCAGCAGCCCGAGGCTGGAACCGAACACCGGGGAGCTGTTTTTT. Its protein is CASSPRLEPNTGELFF.

The V call is TRBV12-3 or TRBV12-4, the J call TRBJ1-2; 8 nucleotides line up with TRBD1. The length of the CDR3 is 13 residues. V shed 5 bases and J 7 bases; nucleotides not matched to a gene: 6. The CDR3 protein is CASSLRTGFGYTF. DNA for the CDR3: TGTGCCAGCAGTCTACGGACAGGGTTTGGCTACACCTTC.